The rows below give T cell receptor beta chains drawn from one sample of a study of blood T cell repertoires in COVID-19. The repertoire was sequenced with immunoSEQ multiplex PCR; TCRdb's copy has only in-frame clones and lacks some. This table has fewer than 450,000 clones, roughly 91% appearing once. The sequencing input was PBMCs or T cells enriched from blood (not recorded which). All receptors derive from a woman in her late teens or twenties who had recovered from COVID-19. Both conserved end residues are part of each CDR3. A D gene is named only where the DNA matches it firmly. Not every row has a clone size; where given, it reads once, few, many or a size class.

j_gene | len | v_gene | d_gene | abundance | CDR3nt | CDR3aa
TRBJ2-5 | 14 | TRBV5-4 | . | many | TGTGCCAGCAGCCGCAGGGCGGACCAAGAGACCCAGTACTTC | CASSRRADQETQYF
TRBJ1-5 | 13 | TRBV30 | . | . | TGTGCCTGGAGGGCACTCGAGGGTCAGCCCCAGCATTTT | CAWRALEGQPQHF
TRBJ2-7 | 12 | TRBV5-1 | . | . | TGCGCCAGCAATCAAAACGGGAACGAGCAGTACTTC | CASNQNGNEQYF
TRBJ2-7 | 17 | TRBV5-1 | TRBD1 | . | TGCGCCAGCAGCTTGGCCTCGACAGGGGCCTACACCTACGAGCAGTACTTC | CASSLASTGAYTYEQYF
TRBJ2-5 | 17 | TRBV11-3 | . | . | TGTGCCAGCAGCTTATCAACCTCCGGGGGAGGACAAGAGACCCAGTACTTC | CASSLSTSGGGQETQYF
TRBJ2-7 | 12 | TRBV5-4 | . | . | TGTGCCAGCCAGCTTGGGGCGTACGAGCAGTACTTC | CASQLGAYEQYF
TRBJ1-2 | 15 | TRBV5-1 | . | . | TGCGCCAGCAGCCCCCGTAGTTCTTCCAGGTGGGGCTACACCTTC | CASSPRSSSRWGYTF
TRBJ2-2 | 13 | TRBV30 | . | once | TGTGCCTGGGACCCCGGGAGCACCGGGGAGCTGTTTTTT | CAWDPGSTGELFF
TRBJ1-1 | 11 | TRBV30 | . | . | TGTGCCTGGAGTGTTGGGGGGGAAGCTTTCTTT | CAWSVGGEAFF
TRBJ2-3 | 15 | TRBV9 | . | . | TGTGCCAGCAGCGTAGCAAGAGCGCGCACAGATACGCAGTATTTT | CASSVARARTDTQYF
TRBJ1-5 | 14 | TRBV15 | . | . | TGTGCCACCAGCAGAACAGGGAGTACGGAGCCCCAGCATTTT | CATSRTGSTEPQHF
TRBJ2-7 | 15 | TRBV4-3 | TRBD2 | . | TGCGCCAGCAGCATCCGGGCGGGGGGAGCCTACGAGCAGTACTTC | CASSIRAGGAYEQYF
TRBJ1-1 | 15 | TRBV28 | TRBD1 | few | TGTGCCAGCAGTGTCCAACAGGGGCTTGGCACTGAAGCTTTCTTT | CASSVQQGLGTEAFF
TRBJ1-2 | 15 | TRBV5-1 | TRBD1 | . | TGCGCCAGCAGCGCACGACAGGGGGCGAGCTATGGCTACACCTTC | CASSARQGASYGYTF
TRBJ1-1 | 15 | TRBV6-5 | . | . | TGTGCCAGCAGTTACGGCGGGAACCCGAACACTGAAGCTTTCTTT | CASSYGGNPNTEAFF
TRBJ1-1 | 13 | TRBV19 | . | . | TGTGCCAGTAGTCATACAGCGAACACTGAAGCTTTCTTT | CASSHTANTEAFF